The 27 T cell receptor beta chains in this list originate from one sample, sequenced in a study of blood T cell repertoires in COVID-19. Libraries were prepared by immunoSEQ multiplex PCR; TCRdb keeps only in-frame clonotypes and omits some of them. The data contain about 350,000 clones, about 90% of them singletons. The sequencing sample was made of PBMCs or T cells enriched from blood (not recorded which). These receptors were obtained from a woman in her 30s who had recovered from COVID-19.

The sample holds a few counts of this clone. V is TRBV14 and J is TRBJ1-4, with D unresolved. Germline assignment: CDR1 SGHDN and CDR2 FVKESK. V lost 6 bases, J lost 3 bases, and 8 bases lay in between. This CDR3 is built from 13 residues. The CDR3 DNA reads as TGTGCCAGCAGGAGGTCAGCTAATGAAAAACTGTTTTTT. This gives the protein CASRRSANEKLFF.

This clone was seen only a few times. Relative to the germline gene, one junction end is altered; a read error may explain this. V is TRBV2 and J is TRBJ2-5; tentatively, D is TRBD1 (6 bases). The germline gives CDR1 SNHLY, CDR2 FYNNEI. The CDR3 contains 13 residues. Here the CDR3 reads CASNEQGQETQYF. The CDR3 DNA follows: TGTGCCAGCAATGAACAGGGCCAAGAGACCCAGTACTTC.

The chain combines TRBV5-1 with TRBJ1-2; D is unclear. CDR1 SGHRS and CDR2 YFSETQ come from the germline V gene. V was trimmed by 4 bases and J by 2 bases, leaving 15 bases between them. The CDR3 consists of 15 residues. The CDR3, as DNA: TGCGCCAGCAGCGTGGACGCTGGAGAAAACTATGGCTACACCTTC. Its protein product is CASSVDAGENYGYTF.

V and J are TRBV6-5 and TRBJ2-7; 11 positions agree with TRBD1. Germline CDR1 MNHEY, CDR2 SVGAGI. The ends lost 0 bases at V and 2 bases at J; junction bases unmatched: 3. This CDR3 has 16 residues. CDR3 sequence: CASSYSTGQGAYEQYF. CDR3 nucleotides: TGTGCCAGCAGTTACTCGACGGGACAGGGGGCCTACGAGCAGTACTTC.

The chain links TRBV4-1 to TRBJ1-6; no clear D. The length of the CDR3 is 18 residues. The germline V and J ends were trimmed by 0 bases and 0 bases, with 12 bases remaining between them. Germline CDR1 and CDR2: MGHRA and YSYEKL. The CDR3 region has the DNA TGCGCCAGCAGCCAAGATCCCCGAAGGAGCTCCTATAATTCACCCCTCCACTTT. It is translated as CASSQDPRRSSYNSPLHF.

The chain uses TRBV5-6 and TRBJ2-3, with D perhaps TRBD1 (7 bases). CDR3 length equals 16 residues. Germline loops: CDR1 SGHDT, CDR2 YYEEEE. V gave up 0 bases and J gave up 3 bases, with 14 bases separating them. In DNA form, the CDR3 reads TGTGCCAGCAGCTTGGGGGCCAGGGGGGTTACAGATACGCAGTATTTT. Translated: CASSLGARGVTDTQYF.

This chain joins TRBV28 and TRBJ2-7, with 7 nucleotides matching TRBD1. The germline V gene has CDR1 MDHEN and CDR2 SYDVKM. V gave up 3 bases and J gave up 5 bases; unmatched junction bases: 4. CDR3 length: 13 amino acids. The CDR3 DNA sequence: TGTGCCAGCAGTTTCGACAGGGAGAACGAGCAGTACTTC. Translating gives CASSFDRENEQYF.

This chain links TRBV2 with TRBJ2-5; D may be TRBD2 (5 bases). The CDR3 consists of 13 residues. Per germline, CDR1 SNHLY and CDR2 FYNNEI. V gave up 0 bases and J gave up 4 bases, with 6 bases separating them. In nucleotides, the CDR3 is TGTGCCAGCAGTGAAGCGCTAGCAGAGACCCAGTACTTC. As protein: CASSEALAETQYF.

The CDR3, as DNA: TGTGCCAGCAGTCCTTCCCGACAGGGGGTCCGGAATGAGCAGTTCTTC. Protein: CASSPSRQGVRNEQFF. The genes are TRBV27 and TRBJ2-1; 9 nucleotides agree with TRBD1. With 5 bases clipped from V and 7 bases from J, the junction kept 12 bases outside the gene matches. Germline lookup yields CDR1 MNHEY and CDR2 SMNVEV (reference sequence). The CDR3 has 16 amino acids.

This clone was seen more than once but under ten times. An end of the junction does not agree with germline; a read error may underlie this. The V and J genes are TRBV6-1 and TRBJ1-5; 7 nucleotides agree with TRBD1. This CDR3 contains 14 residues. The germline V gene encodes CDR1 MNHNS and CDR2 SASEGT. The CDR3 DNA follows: TGTGCCAGCAGGGAAGGGACAGCTAATCAGCCCCAGCATTTT. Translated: CASREGTANQPQHF.

The CDR3 here is CASSPLDRSFSGNTIYF. Here the CDR3 DNA reads TGTGCCAGCTCACCTCTAGACAGGTCCTTCTCTGGAAACACCATATATTTT. The chain carries TRBV18 and TRBJ1-3, with TRBD1 as a possible D gene (6 bases). V gave up 3 bases and J gave up 0 bases, with 15 bases separating them. The CDR3 is made up of 17 amino acids. Germline lookup yields CDR1 KGHSH and CDR2 LQKENI.

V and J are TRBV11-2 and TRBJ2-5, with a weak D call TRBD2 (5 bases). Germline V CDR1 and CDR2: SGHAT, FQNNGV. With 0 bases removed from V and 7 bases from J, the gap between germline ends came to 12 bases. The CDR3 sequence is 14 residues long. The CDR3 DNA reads TGTGCCAGCAGCTTAGATCGGGGAGAGGGGACCCAGTACTTC. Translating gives CASSLDRGEGTQYF.

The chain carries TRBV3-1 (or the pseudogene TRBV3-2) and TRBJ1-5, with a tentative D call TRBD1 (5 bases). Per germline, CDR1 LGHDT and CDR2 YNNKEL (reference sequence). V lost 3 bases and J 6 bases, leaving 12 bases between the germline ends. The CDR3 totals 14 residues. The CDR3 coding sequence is TGTGCCAGCAGCCACCGACAGAGGTCTCAGCCCCAGCATTTT. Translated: CASSHRQRSQPQHF.

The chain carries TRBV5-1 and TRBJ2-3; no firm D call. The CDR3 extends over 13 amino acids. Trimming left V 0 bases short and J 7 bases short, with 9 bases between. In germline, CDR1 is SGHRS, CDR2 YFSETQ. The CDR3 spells CASSLDQINTQYF. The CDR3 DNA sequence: TGCGCCAGCAGCTTGGACCAGATCAATACGCAGTATTTT.

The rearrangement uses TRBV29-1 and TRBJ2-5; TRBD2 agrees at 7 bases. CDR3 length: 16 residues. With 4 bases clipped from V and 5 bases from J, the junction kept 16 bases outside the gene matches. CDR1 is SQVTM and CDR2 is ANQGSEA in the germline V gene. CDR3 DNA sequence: TGCAGCGTTGCTTTGGCGGGGGTTGGAGAAGGTGAGACCCAGTACTTC. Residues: CSVALAGVGEGETQYF.

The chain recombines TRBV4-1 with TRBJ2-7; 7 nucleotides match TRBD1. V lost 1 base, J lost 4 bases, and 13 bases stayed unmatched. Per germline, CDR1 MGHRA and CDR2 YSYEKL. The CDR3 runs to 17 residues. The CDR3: CASSQARGVGQLYEQYF. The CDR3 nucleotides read TGCGCCAGCAGCCAAGCCCGGGGTGTGGGACAGCTATACGAGCAGTACTTC.

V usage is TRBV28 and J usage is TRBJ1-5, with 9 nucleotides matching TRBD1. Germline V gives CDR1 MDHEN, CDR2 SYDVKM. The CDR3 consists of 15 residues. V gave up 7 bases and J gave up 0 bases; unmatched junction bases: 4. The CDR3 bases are TGTGCCAGCATGGGGACAGGGCTTAGCAATCAGCCCCAGCATTTT. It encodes CASMGTGLSNQPQHF.

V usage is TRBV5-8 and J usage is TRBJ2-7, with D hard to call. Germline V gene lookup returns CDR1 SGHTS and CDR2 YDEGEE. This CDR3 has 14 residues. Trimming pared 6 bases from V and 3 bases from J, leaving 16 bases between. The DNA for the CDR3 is TGTGCCAGCACCCTAGGTGTCGGGTTCTACGAGCAGTACTTC. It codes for CASTLGVGFYEQYF. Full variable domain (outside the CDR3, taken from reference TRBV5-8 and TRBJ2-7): EAGVTQSPTHLIKTRGQQATLRCSPISGHTSVYWYQQALGLGLQFLLWYDEGEERNRGNFPPRFSGRQFPNYSSELNVNALELEDSALYLCASTLGVGFYEQYFGPGTRLTVT.

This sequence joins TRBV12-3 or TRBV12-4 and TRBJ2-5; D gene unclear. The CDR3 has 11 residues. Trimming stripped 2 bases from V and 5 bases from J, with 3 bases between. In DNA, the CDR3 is TGTGCCAGCAGTTTATCGGAGACCCAGTACTTC. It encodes CASSLSETQYF.

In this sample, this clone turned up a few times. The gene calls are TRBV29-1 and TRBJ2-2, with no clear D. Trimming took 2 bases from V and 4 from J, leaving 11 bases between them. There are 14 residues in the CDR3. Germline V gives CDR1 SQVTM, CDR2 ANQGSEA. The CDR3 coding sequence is TGCAGCGTTGAATCCCCGTCGGGCACCGGGGAGCTGTTTTTT. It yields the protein CSVESPSGTGELFF.

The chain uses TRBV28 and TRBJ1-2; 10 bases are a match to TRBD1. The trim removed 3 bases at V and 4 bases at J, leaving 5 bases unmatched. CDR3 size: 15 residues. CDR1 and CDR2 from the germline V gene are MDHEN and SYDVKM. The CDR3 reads CASSFRDRGVYGYTF. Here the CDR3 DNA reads TGTGCCAGCAGTTTCCGGGACAGGGGAGTCTATGGCTACACCTTC.

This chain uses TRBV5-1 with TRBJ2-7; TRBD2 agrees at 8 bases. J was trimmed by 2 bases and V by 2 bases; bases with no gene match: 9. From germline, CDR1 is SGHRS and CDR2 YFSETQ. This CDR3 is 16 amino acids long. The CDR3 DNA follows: TGCGCCAGCAGCTTCCATTCCCAGCGGGGGCCCTACGAGCAGTACTTC. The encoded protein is CASSFHSQRGPYEQYF. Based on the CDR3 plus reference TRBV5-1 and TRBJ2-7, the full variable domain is KAGVTQTPRYLIKTRGQQVTLSCSPISGHRSVSWYQQTPGQGLQFLFEYFSETQRNKGNFPGRFSGRQFSNSRSEMNVSTLELGDSALYLCASSFHSQRGPYEQYFGPGTRLTVT.

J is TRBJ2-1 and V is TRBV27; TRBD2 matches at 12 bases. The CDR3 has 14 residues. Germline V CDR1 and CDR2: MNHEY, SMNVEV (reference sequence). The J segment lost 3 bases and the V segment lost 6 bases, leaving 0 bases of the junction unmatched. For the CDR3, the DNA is TGTGCCAGCAGGACTAGCGGGAGCTACAATGAGCAGTTCTTC. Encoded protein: CASRTSGSYNEQFF.

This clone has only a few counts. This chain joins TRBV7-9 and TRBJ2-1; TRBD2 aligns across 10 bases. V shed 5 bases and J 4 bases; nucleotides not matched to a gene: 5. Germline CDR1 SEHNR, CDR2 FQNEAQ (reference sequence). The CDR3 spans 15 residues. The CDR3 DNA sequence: TGTGCCAGCAGCCAAACTAGCGGGGCGTACAATGAGCAGTTCTTC. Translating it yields CASSQTSGAYNEQFF. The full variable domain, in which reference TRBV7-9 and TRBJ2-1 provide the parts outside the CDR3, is DTGVSQNPRHKITKRGQNVTFRCDPISEHNRLYWYRQTLGQGPEFLTYFQNEAQLEKSRLLSDRFSAERPKGSFSTLEIQRTEQGDSAMYLCASSQTSGAYNEQFFGPGTRLTVL.

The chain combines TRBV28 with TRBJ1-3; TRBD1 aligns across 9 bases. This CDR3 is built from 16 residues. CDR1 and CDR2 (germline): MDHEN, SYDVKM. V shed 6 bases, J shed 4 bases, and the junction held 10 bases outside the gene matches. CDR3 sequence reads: CASSLTGGAQGNTIYF. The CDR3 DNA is TGTGCCAGCAGCCTCACAGGGGGCGCGCAAGGAAACACCATATATTTT.

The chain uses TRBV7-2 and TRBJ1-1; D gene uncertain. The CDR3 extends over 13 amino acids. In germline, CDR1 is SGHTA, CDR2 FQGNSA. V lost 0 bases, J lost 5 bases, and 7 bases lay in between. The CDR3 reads CASSLASRTEAFF. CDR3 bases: TGTGCCAGCAGCTTAGCGTCCCGGACTGAAGCTTTCTTT.

For the CDR3, the DNA is TGTGCCAGCAGGGTTTTTAGCTCCTACAATGAGCAGTTCTTC. Translation gives CASRVFSSYNEQFF. The chain is built from TRBV6-5 and TRBJ2-1; D gene uncertain. The V and J ends lost 6 bases and 0 bases respectively, with 9 bases between them. Germline CDR1 is MNHEY and CDR2 is SVGAGI. The CDR3 is 14 residues long.